This note documents a single T cell receptor beta chain sequence. This receptor's antigen is unknown. It has no much larger one-base neighbor in the sample; base qualities were not kept. This specimen comes from a study of T-cell reconstitution after alpha-beta-depleted transplantation in children (dated by TCRdb to about 2016). Background on the whole study: T-cell immune reconstitution after TCRalphabeta/CD19-depleted allogeneic hematopoietic cell transplantation in children was quantitatively tracked in the study by means of TCR repertoire profiling.

The germline V gene (reference sequence) supplies CDR1 MNHNY and CDR2 SVGAGI. The CDR3 sequence holds 13 residues, the cysteine and phenylalanine included. CDR3 DNA only is kept here, 39 bases in frame from base 1. The V and J ends are trimmed by 5 bases and 6 bases, leaving 10 bases between them. Receptors were amplified or captured by PCR. The instrument was an Illumina HiSeq 2500. TCR library preparation used molecular barcoding, with unique molecular identifiers applied to normalize quantification of the TCRbeta repertoire. Using fastp trimming at Q25 and MiXCR clonotype assembly, TCRdb reanalyzed the public sequencing data and kept in-frame beta chains. Rows merge per CDR3 protein into single entries with the most common DNA and genes. This sample is represented by approximately 520,000 distinct CDR3 sequences; over 25% of them were singletons. Of the sample, under 3% falls within the top ten clones.

The chain employs TRBV6-6 and TRBJ1-4; TRBD1 is perhaps the D gene, given 5 matching bases. The TCR comes from a human donor who donated a stem cell graft to a child with aplastic anemia. The sample in question was PBMCs from the stem cell graft donor, obtained from the stem cell graft. The DNA is TGTGCCAGCAGTCCTCCAGGGTATGAAAAACTGTTTTTT. The translation is CASSPPGYEKLFF.